The 32 T cell receptor beta chains below come from one sample, sequenced in a study of blood T cell repertoires in COVID-19. Libraries were prepared by immunoSEQ multiplex PCR; TCRdb keeps only in-frame clonotypes and omits some of them. The table has a few hundred thousand clones, approximately 90% seen once; the top ten hold roughly 0.9%. Sequences were obtained from PBMCs or T cells enriched from blood (not recorded which). These receptor sequences come from a woman aged 40 to 50 who had been exposed to COVID-19.

V gene TRBV25-1 combines with J gene TRBJ2-5; tentatively, D is TRBD2 (6 bases). Germline V gene lookup returns CDR1 MGHDK and CDR2 SYGVNS. V shed 5 bases and J shed 4 bases, with 17 bases lying between them. This CDR3 region has 15 residues. The CDR3 reads CASSLRREYRETQYF. CDR3 coding DNA: TGTGCCAGCAGTCTTCGACGGGAGTATCGAGAGACCCAGTACTTC. Full variable domain (outside the CDR3, taken from reference TRBV25-1 and TRBJ2-5): EADIYQTPRYLVIGTGKKITLECSQTMGHDKMYWYQQDPGMELHLIHYSYGVNSTEKGDLSSESTVSRIRTEHFPLTLESARPSHTSQYLCASSLRREYRETQYFGPGTRLLVL.

The chain couples TRBV5-4 to TRBJ2-3, with D maybe TRBD1 (5 bases). The germline V gene encodes CDR1 SGHNT and CDR2 YYREEE (reference sequence). CDR3 size: 14 residues. The ends were cut back, 4 bases at V and 3 bases at J, with 12 bases in the middle. CDR3 sequence: CASSPAGLTDTQYF. The CDR3 bases are TGTGCCAGCAGCCCTGCAGGGCTAACAGATACGCAGTATTTT.

This chain connects TRBV27 to TRBJ2-3; maybe TRBD2 (5 bases). V lost 2 bases to trimming and J lost 4 bases, with 10 bases between them. The CDR3 contains 14 residues. Germline-derived CDR1 and CDR2 are MNHEY and SMNVEV (reference sequence). CDR3 sequence (DNA): TGTGCCAGCAGTTTAGGACTTCAGGCAGATACGCAGTATTTT. Residues: CASSLGLQADTQYF.

The rearrangement links TRBV9 to TRBJ1-6, with D hard to call. This CDR3 is built from 14 residues. Trimming took off 0 bases at V and 7 bases at J, with 8 bases between the two ends. Looked up from germline, CDR1 is SGDLS and CDR2 is YYNGEE. The CDR3 sequence: CASSVAQSNSPLHF. CDR3 coding DNA: TGTGCCAGCAGCGTAGCCCAGTCCAATTCACCCCTCCACTTT.

The chain uses TRBV2 and TRBJ2-3; TRBD2 might be the D (6 bases). There are 16 residues in the CDR3. Germline CDR1 SNHLY, CDR2 FYNNEI. Trimming removed 4 bases from V and 4 bases from J, with 18 bases in between. In nucleotides, the CDR3 is TGTGCCAGCAGTGTAAGAGGGAGGATCGTGGCAGATACGCAGTATTTT. It encodes CASSVRGRIVADTQYF.

This chain connects TRBV15 to TRBJ2-5, with 7 bases fitting TRBD1. J gave up 4 bases and V 2 bases, and 4 bases lay outside the gene matches. The CDR3 contains 14 residues. Germline V lookup: CDR1 LNHNV, CDR2 YYDKDF (reference sequence). The DNA for the CDR3 is TGTGCCACCAGCAGACAGGGGGATTCAGAGACCCAGTACTTC. Protein product: CATSRQGDSETQYF.

In the case of this clone: The DNA is left out, because the CDR3 cannot be placed on it with certainty; the CDR3 is given as TCRdb lists it. This rearrangement joins TRBV21-1 to TRBJ2-3; the table's D call TRBD2 went unverified against the DNA. TRBV21-1 is designated a pseudogene. The CDR3 region is 17 residues in length, termini included. CDR3 region: CASSKPQWGEGTDTQYF.

The genes are TRBV7-2 and TRBJ1-6; a weak D match, TRBD1 (5 bases). The CDR3 length is 14 residues. CDR1 SGHTA and CDR2 FQGNSA come from the germline V gene. V shed 7 bases and J shed 8 bases, with 15 bases lying between them. The CDR3 sequence is CASTNPPGDSPLHF. The CDR3 nucleotides read TGTGCCAGCACCAACCCCCCGGGGGATTCACCCCTCCACTTT. The entire variable domain, with the rest obtained from reference TRBV7-2 and TRBJ1-6, is as follows: GAGVSQSPSNKVTEKGKDVELRCDPISGHTALYWYRQSLGQGLEFLIYFQGNSAPDKSGLPSDRFSAERTGGSVSTLTIQRTQQEDSAVYLCASTNPPGDSPLHFGNGTRLTVT.

The CDR3 region has the DNA TGTGCCAGTAGAGTGCAGACTACCCTAAACTATGGCTACACCTTC. Its protein is CASRVQTTLNYGYTF. The chain links TRBV19 to TRBJ1-2; D gene ambiguous. This CDR3 is 15 amino acids long. Trimming removed 6 bases at V and 2 bases at J, with 16 bases between. Germline CDR1 LNHDA, CDR2 SQIVND (reference sequence).

The J gene is TRBJ2-7, the V gene TRBV7-6; 8 nucleotides match TRBD2. Germline V gene data show CDR1 as SGHVS and CDR2 as FNYEAQ. The trim removed 2 bases at V and 7 bases at J, leaving 13 bases unmatched. This CDR3 spans 16 amino acids. The CDR3 DNA reads TGTGCCAGCAGCTTAAAATCGGCGGGGGGCCTTACGGAGCAGTACTTC. Its protein is CASSLKSAGGLTEQYF.

This clone was detected only once. The chain recombines TRBV18 with TRBJ1-2; 12 bases are a match to TRBD1. V shed 5 bases, J shed 4 bases, and the junction held 2 bases outside the gene matches. CDR1 and CDR2 from the germline V gene are KGHSH and LQKENI. This CDR3 has 14 amino acids. The CDR3, as DNA: TGTGCCAGCTCAATGGGACAGGGGGCCTATGGCTACACCTTC. The encoded protein is CASSMGQGAYGYTF. Variable domain in full (rest from reference TRBV18 and TRBJ1-2): NAGVMQNPRHLVRRRGQEARLRCSPMKGHSHVYWYRQLPEEGLKFMVYLQKENIIDESGMPKERFSAEFPKEGPSILRIQQVVRGDSAAYFCASSMGQGAYGYTFGSGTRLTVV.

The chain combines TRBV5-8 with TRBJ1-2; D is undetermined. The CDR3 is 14 amino acids. V was trimmed by 5 bases and J by 2 bases, leaving 13 bases between them. The germline gives CDR1 SGHTS, CDR2 YDEGEE. CDR3 protein: CASRGGGSNYGYTF. In DNA, the CDR3 is TGTGCCAGCAGGGGAGGCGGATCAAACTATGGCTACACCTTC.

The gene calls are TRBV15 and TRBJ1-5; 8 nucleotides agree with TRBD1. Per the germline V gene, CDR1 is LNHNV and CDR2 is YYDKDF (reference sequence). Unmatched junction bases numbered 10, after V lost 2 bases and J lost 4 bases. This CDR3 is built from 17 residues. CDR3 nucleotide sequence: TGTGCCACCAGCAGATCCAACAGGGGGGGAGGGAATCAGCCCCAGCATTTT. This codes for CATSRSNRGGGNQPQHF.

The chain is built from TRBV19 and TRBJ1-2; D is unclear. CDR3 length equals 13 residues. The germline CDR1 and CDR2 sequences are LNHDA and SQIVND (reference sequence). V was cut by 3 bases and J by 2 bases, with 7 bases left in between. The CDR3 loop reads CASSMNTNYGYTF. CDR3 in DNA: TGTGCCAGTAGTATGAACACAAACTATGGCTACACCTTC.

This clone is a singleton in its sample. J is TRBJ1-4 and V is TRBV18; no clear D gene. V lost 3 bases, J lost 0 bases, and 5 bases lay in between. Germline loops: CDR1 KGHSH, CDR2 LQKENI. This CDR3 is 14 amino acids long. The CDR3 sequence: CASSPQSTNEKLFF. The CDR3 bases are TGTGCCAGCTCACCGCAGTCAACTAATGAAAAACTGTTTTTT.

V and J are TRBV19 and TRBJ2-3, with TRBD1 as a possible D gene (5 bases). This CDR3 comprises 12 residues. Between the trimmed V and J ends, which lost 4 bases and 4 bases, there was a span of 6 bases. Germline assignment: CDR1 LNHDA and CDR2 SQIVND (reference sequence). CDR3 sequence reads: CASSTGPDTQYF. The CDR3 coding sequence is TGTGCCAGTAGTACAGGGCCAGATACGCAGTATTTT.

Comments on this clone: The sample holds other DNA sequences that translate to the same CDR3. The chain joins TRBV5-1 to TRBJ1-3; D ambiguous. Trimming removed 0 bases at V and 0 bases at J, with 7 bases between. Looked up from germline, CDR1 is SGHRS and CDR2 is YFSETQ. This CDR3 spans 15 amino acids. The CDR3 protein is CASSLAQSSGNTIYF. Written as DNA, the CDR3 is TGCGCCAGCAGCTTGGCACAGAGCTCTGGAAACACCATATATTTT.

The chain couples TRBV28 to TRBJ1-5; no reliable D call. Per germline, CDR1 MDHEN and CDR2 SYDVKM. There are 15 residues in the CDR3. Trimming took off 5 bases at V and 1 base at J, with 12 bases between the two ends. The CDR3 is CASSPQRTSNQPQHF. DNA of the CDR3: TGTGCCAGCAGTCCTCAGCGGACCAGCAATCAGCCCCAGCATTTT.

The chain employs TRBV5-4 and TRBJ2-7, with D possibly being TRBD2 (6 bases). CDR1 and CDR2 (germline): SGHNT, YYREEE (reference sequence). V was cut by 4 bases and J by 7 bases, with 21 bases left in between. The CDR3 is made up of 15 amino acids. CDR3 nucleotides: TGTGCCAGCAGCGAGGGCGGGGCCCCTGTAAGGGAGCAGTACTTC. It yields the protein CASSEGGAPVREQYF.

In nucleotides, the CDR3 is TGCGCCAGCAGAAAGGACAGGGGGATAAGAGAGACCCAGTACTTC. It is translated as CASRKDRGIRETQYF. The V gene is TRBV5-1, the J gene TRBJ2-5, with 10 bases that match TRBD1. CDR3 length: 15 amino acids. Germline assignment: CDR1 SGHRS and CDR2 YFSETQ. V shed 5 bases, J shed 4 bases, and the junction held 8 bases outside the gene matches.

CDR3 sequence: CASSPLDTDTQYF. The DNA of the CDR3 is TGTGCCAGCAGCCCACTCGATACAGATACGCAGTATTTT. This sequence joins TRBV11-3 and TRBJ2-3; no clear D gene. V lost 5 bases, J lost 3 bases, and 9 bases lay in between. Germline CDR1 and CDR2: SGHNT and YENEEA. The CDR3 is 13 residues long.

The rearrangement joins TRBV11-2 to TRBJ1-4, with 10 bases fitting TRBD1. The CDR3 runs 15 residues. Unmatched junction bases numbered 8, after V lost 4 bases and J lost 9 bases. Per germline, CDR1 SGHAT and CDR2 FQNNGV. The CDR3 protein is CASSSAGTGAQKLFF. CDR3 in DNA: TGTGCCAGCAGCTCAGCCGGGACAGGGGCTCAAAAACTGTTTTTT.

The V and J genes are TRBV20-1 and TRBJ1-2, with 9 nucleotides matching TRBD1. The CDR3 has 11 amino acids. In germline, CDR1 is DFQATT, CDR2 SNEGSKA (reference sequence). Trimming at V came to 6 bases and at J to 8 bases, leaving 4 bases not matched to a gene. The CDR3 spells CSAATGGGYTF. The DNA of the CDR3 is TGCAGTGCCGCAACAGGGGGCGGCTACACCTTC.

CDR3 sequence reads: CASSSTGTGGDSNQPQHF. CDR3 in DNA: TGCGCCAGCAGTTCGACTGGGACAGGGGGAGATAGCAATCAGCCCCAGCATTTT. The V call is TRBV10-2, the J call TRBJ1-5; 11 positions match TRBD1. CDR1 and CDR2 (germline): WSHSY, SAAADI. The CDR3 is 18 amino acids. Unmatched junction bases numbered 9, after V lost 5 bases and J lost 0 bases.

The chain recombines TRBV30 with TRBJ2-5; D gene uncertain. Germline V CDR1 and CDR2: GTSNPN, SVGIG (reference sequence). This CDR3 has 12 amino acids. V was trimmed by 1 base and J by 1 base, leaving 4 bases between them. The CDR3 bases are TGTGCCTGGAGTGCAGGCCAAGAGACCCAGTACTTC. Its translation: CAWSAGQETQYF.

The gene calls are TRBV5-1 and TRBJ1-2, with a weak D call TRBD1 (5 bases). Per germline, CDR1 SGHRS and CDR2 YFSETQ. The CDR3 sequence is 15 residues long. V was clipped by 4 bases and J by 4 bases, with 17 bases between them. The CDR3 region is CASSPTWGGSYGYTF. The CDR3 DNA is TGCGCCAGCAGCCCGACCTGGGGCGGATCCTATGGCTACACCTTC.

The gene calls are TRBV18 and TRBJ1-2; a weak D match, TRBD1 (5 bases). The CDR3 covers 15 residues. The V and J ends lost 3 bases and 5 bases respectively, with 16 bases between them. Germline CDR1 and CDR2: KGHSH and LQKENI. The CDR3 region is CASSPGKPGEYGYTF. The DNA for the CDR3 is TGTGCCAGCTCACCTGGGAAGCCGGGGGAGTATGGCTACACCTTC.

This clone has a single count. The V gene is TRBV6-2 or TRBV6-3, the J gene TRBJ2-7; TRBD2 matches at 8 bases. Germline lookup yields CDR1 MNHEY and CDR2 SVGEGT. This CDR3 contains 14 residues. The trim removed 5 bases at V and 3 bases at J, leaving 6 bases unmatched. The CDR3 DNA sequence: TGTGCCAGCAGTGATCATAGCGGGAACTACGAGCAGTACTTC. This translates into CASSDHSGNYEQYF.

The gene calls are TRBV13 and TRBJ1-4; 7 bases fit TRBD1. The germline V gene has CDR1 PRHDT and CDR2 FYEKMQ (reference sequence). The CDR3 extends over 12 amino acids. V was pared by 4 bases and J by 8 bases, with 1 base of the junction left unmatched. CDR3 nucleotide sequence: TGTGCCAGCAGCTCACAGGGGGAAAAACTGTTTTTT. It translates to CASSSQGEKLFF. The full variable domain, with the rest looked up from reference TRBV13 and TRBJ1-4, is AAGVIQSPRHLIKEKRETATLKCYPIPRHDTVYWYQQGPGQDPQFLISFYEKMQSDKGSIPDRFSAQQFSDYHSELNMSSLELGDSALYFCASSSQGEKLFFGSGTQLSVL.

In its sample, this clone was seen once. The V gene is TRBV7-9, the J gene TRBJ2-7; 7 bases align to TRBD2. Germline-derived CDR1 and CDR2 are SEHNR and FQNEAQ (reference sequence). The CDR3 runs 14 residues. Trimming removed 7 bases from V and 3 bases from J; junction bases left unmatched: 9. CDR3 residues: CASTNREGRYEQYF. DNA for the CDR3: TGTGCCAGCACCAATAGGGAGGGACGCTACGAGCAGTACTTC.

The CDR3 DNA sequence: TGTGCCAGCAGCCCGAGGGACAGGGTCTCCAATGAGCAGTTCTTC. It specifies CASSPRDRVSNEQFF. This chain uses TRBV5-4 with TRBJ2-1, with 9 bases identical to TRBD1. Per germline, CDR1 SGHNT and CDR2 YYREEE (reference sequence). With 4 bases clipped from V and 6 bases from J, the junction kept 8 bases outside the gene matches. This CDR3 spans 15 amino acids.

The rearrangement joins TRBV5-4 to TRBJ2-1, with D perhaps matching TRBD2 (6 bases). Between the trimmed V and J ends, which lost 0 bases and 5 bases, there was a span of 15 bases. The CDR3 is 16 residues long. Germline assignment: CDR1 SGHNT and CDR2 YYREEE (reference sequence). The CDR3 nucleotides read TGTGCCAGCAGCTTGGCCGGGAGCGGCATTAACAATGAGCAGTTCTTC. This encodes CASSLAGSGINNEQFF.